Listed here is a single T cell receptor beta chain. Trimming pared 3 bases from V and 9 bases from J, leaving 12 bases between. Germline CDR1 LNHDA, CDR2 SQIVND (reference sequence). This CDR3 comprises 14 residues. These data belong to a study of OX40 agonist ivuxolimab in advanced cancers. Study in general: Patients received ivuxolimab, an intravenous treatment, every 2 weeks at 0.01 to 10 mg/kg.

Sequencing used immunoSEQ multiplex PCR; TCRdb keeps in-frame clones, though not all of them. The sample has around 80,000 clones; around 92% are singletons. This chain links TRBV19 with TRBJ1-6; a weak D match, TRBD1 (6 bases). This receptor was taken from an adult with an advanced solid tumor such as melanoma, head and neck, liver or kidney cancer. The material was CD4+ or CD8+ T cells sorted from blood, obtained in a trial of the OX40 agonist ivuxolimab. The CDR3 DNA follows: TGTGCCAGTAGTATTGAGGGGGAATTTTCACCCCTCCACTTT. Protein sequence: CASSIEGEFSPLHF. The full variable domain, its missing parts supplied by reference TRBV19 and TRBJ1-6, is DGGITQSPKYLFRKEGQNVTLSCEQNLNHDAMYWYRQDPGQGLRLIYYSQIVNDFQKGDIAEGYSVSREKKESFPLTVTSAQKNPTAFYLCASSIEGEFSPLHFGNGTRLTVT.